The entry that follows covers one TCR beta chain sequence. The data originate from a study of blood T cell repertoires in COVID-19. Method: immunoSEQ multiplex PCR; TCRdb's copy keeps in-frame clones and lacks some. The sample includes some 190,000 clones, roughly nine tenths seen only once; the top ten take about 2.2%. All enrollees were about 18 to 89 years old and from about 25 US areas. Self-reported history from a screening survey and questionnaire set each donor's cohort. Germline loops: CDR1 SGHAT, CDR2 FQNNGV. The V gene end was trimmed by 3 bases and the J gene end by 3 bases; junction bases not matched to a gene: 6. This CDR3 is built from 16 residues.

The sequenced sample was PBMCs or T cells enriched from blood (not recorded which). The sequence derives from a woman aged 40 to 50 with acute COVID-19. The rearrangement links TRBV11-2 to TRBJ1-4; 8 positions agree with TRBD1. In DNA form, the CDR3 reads TGTGCCAGCAGCTTTTCCGGACAGGGAGCTAATGAAAAACTGTTTTTT. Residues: CASSFSGQGANEKLFF.